Sequencing of this TCR beta chain was carried out in a study of metastatic and nonmetastatic thyroid tumors. For the study at large: Where malignant and benign thyroid patients were concerned, repertoires were compared across blood and tumor or nodule tissue.

Germline-derived CDR1 and CDR2 are SGHTA and FQGTGA. The CDR3 runs to 15 residues. V trimming: 5 bases; J trimming: 2 bases; junction bases outside the gene matches: 4. This clone was counted at least ten times. What it binds is unknown. Prior to thyroid surgery, none of the patients had received any treatment. Per the authors' pipeline: The distant-metastasis classifier for papillary thyroid cancer was built from CDR3 differences across clinicopathological groups. TCRdb re-called clones from the PCR reads using MiXCR. The V and J calls shown here were made by TCRdb, not taken from the authors' results. The table lists about 92,000 clones, more than 12% of them singletons, with 3.6% in the top ten. Study-wide results and limits: Versus benign nodules, malignant thyroid tumors reportedly had significantly higher TCR beta diversity, in blood and tumor.

V is TRBV7-3 and J is TRBJ2-3; 10 bases are shared with TRBD2. The specimen sequenced was blood. The sequence derives from a female donor with papillary thyroid cancer or a benign thyroid nodule (not recorded which). Some clones in this sample may be carry-over from other donors' samples. CDR3 sequence (DNA): TGTGCCAGCAGCCTAGCGGGGGCCTACACAGATACGCAGTATTTT. Translation gives CASSLAGAYTDTQYF.